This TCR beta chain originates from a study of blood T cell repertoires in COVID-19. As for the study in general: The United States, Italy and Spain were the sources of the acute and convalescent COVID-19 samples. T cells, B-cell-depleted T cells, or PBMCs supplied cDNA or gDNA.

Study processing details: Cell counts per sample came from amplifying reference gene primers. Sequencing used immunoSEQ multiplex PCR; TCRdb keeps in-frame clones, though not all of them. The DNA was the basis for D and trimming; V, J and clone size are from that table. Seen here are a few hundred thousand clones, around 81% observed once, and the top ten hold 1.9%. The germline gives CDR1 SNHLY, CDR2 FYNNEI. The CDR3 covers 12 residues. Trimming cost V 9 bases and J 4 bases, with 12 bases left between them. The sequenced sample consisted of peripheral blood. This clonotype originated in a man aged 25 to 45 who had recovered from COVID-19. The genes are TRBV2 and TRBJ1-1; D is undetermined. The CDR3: CASAWGATEAFF. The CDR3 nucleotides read TGTGCCAGTGCGTGGGGAGCCACTGAAGCTTTCTTT.